This T cell receptor beta chain derives from a study of blood T cell repertoires in COVID-19. Clones were sequenced by immunoSEQ multiplex PCR, and TCRdb holds only the in-frame ones, with some missing. The sample shows more than 100,000 clones, 85% to 90% of them seen only once. A word on this clone: The germline gene is not matched at one end of the junction; a read error may be the cause.

This clonotype originated in a man aged 80 or over with acute or convalescent COVID-19. Source material: peripheral blood.

CDR3 sequence: CASSLGTGGELANEKLFF. DNA for the CDR3: TGTGCTAGCAGCTTAGGGACAGGGGGCGAGTTGGCTAATGAAAAACTGTTTTTT. V usage is TRBV7-7 and J usage is TRBJ1-4, with 12 bases aligning to TRBD1. The CDR3 has 18 amino acids. CDR1 and CDR2 (germline): SSHAT, FNYEAQ (reference sequence).